This T cell receptor (beta chain) is from a study of T cells in Graves' hyperthyroidism and ophthalmopathy. Germline trimming cut 2 bases from V and 2 bases from J; bases unmatched to any gene: 5. The CDR3 has 15 residues. The germline CDR1 and CDR2 sequences are MNHNS and SASEGT. This clonotype came up many times. What it binds is unknown. From RNA transcripts, TCR beta CDR3 regions were amplified. TCR CDR3 underwent first-round RT-PCR with the HTBI primer set. TCRdb used MiXCR to reprocess the multiplex PCR reads, holding one entry per CDR3 protein. The profile shows about 250,000 distinct CDR3 sequences, 13% to 15% of them singletons. Study results and limitations: The model's output predicted ophthalmopathy at a median of roughly 6 months prior to onset. A 13 V-J model separated ophthalmopathy from stable hyperthyroidism.

V and J are TRBV6-1 and TRBJ2-7; 8 bases agree with TRBD2. Specimen: blood. The TCR originated in a woman aged 45-65 years with Graves' hyperthyroidism that later progressed to Graves' ophthalmopathy. CDR3 sequence reads: CASSETLADPYEQYF. The CDR3 nucleotides read TGTGCCAGCAGTGAAACACTAGCGGACCCCTACGAGCAGTACTTC.